The 21 T cell receptor beta chains below come from one sample, sequenced in a study of blood T cell repertoires in COVID-19. Measured with immunoSEQ multiplex PCR; TCRdb has only the in-frame clones, and not every one. The sample has 200,000 or so clones, roughly 80% seen once; the top ten hold 3% to 3.5%. What was sequenced was peripheral blood. The receptors stem from a woman aged 30 to 39 who had recovered from COVID-19.

The rearrangement links TRBV4-2 to TRBJ1-1; 8 bases align to TRBD1. The CDR3 totals 15 residues. V trimming: 1 base; J trimming: 5 bases; junction bases outside the gene matches: 6. The germline V gene has CDR1 LGHNA and CDR2 YNFKEQ. The CDR3 bases are TGTGCCAGCAGCCAAGCCGGACAGGGCGGGACTGAAGCTTTCTTT. Protein sequence: CASSQAGQGGTEAFF.

The V gene is TRBV18, the J gene TRBJ2-1, with TRBD1 matching over 12 bases. Germline V gene data show CDR1 as KGHSH and CDR2 as LQKENI. V lost 4 bases and J lost 8; bases outside the gene matches: 12. The length of the CDR3 is 17 residues. CDR3 sequence reads: CASSLSGGDRGLDEQFF. CDR3 sequence (DNA): TGTGCCAGCTCACTCTCTGGTGGGGACAGGGGGCTGGATGAGCAGTTCTTC.

The chain uses TRBV9 and TRBJ2-5; tentatively, D is TRBD2 (5 bases). With 3 bases removed from V and 1 base from J, the gap between germline ends came to 13 bases. Germline CDR1 and CDR2: SGDLS and YYNGEE. The CDR3 covers 15 residues. CDR3 nucleotide sequence: TGTGCCAGCAGCGGCCTTCGGGGATCCCAAGAGACCCAGTACTTC. Residues: CASSGLRGSQETQYF.

V usage is TRBV5-5 and J usage is TRBJ1-2; TRBD1 is a possible D gene (5 bases). Germline CDR1 and CDR2: SGHKS and YYEKEE (reference sequence). V was shortened by 0 bases and J by 7 bases, with 19 bases between the two germline ends. CDR3 length: 16 residues. CDR3 sequence: CASSLALGGSGGGYTF. In nucleotides, the CDR3 is TGTGCCAGCAGCTTGGCCCTCGGGGGGTCCGGTGGTGGCTACACCTTC.

The chain has TRBV5-4 and TRBJ2-1, with 8 positions matching TRBD2. V shed 0 bases, J shed 8 bases, and the junction held 10 bases outside the gene matches. CDR1 and CDR2 (germline): SGHNT, YYREEE (reference sequence). The CDR3 runs to 16 residues. The CDR3 protein is CASSLAPGLGSYEQFF. The DNA of the CDR3 is TGTGCCAGCAGCTTGGCTCCGGGACTAGGGTCCTATGAGCAGTTCTTC.

This clone appeared a single time. The chain has TRBV5-6 and TRBJ1-1, with D perhaps matching TRBD1 (6 bases). Trimming shortened V by 4 bases and J by 6 bases, and 19 bases separated the two germline ends. The CDR3 extends over 15 amino acids. CDR1 is SGHDT, CDR2 YYEEEE, per germline. The chain's CDR3 is CASSVRQEWTAEAFF. The CDR3 nucleotides read TGTGCCAGCAGCGTCAGACAGGAATGGACCGCTGAAGCTTTCTTT. Using reference TRBV5-6 and TRBJ1-1 for the parts outside the CDR3, the full variable domain is DAGVTQSPTHLIKTRGQQVTLRCSPKSGHDTVSWYQQALGQGPQFIFQYYEEEERQRGNFPDRFSGHQFPNYSSELNVNALLLGDSALYLCASSVRQEWTAEAFFGQGTRLTVV.

This clone was detected once. The sample holds other DNA sequences that translate to the same CDR3. The rearrangement uses TRBV18 and TRBJ1-1; 7 bases fit TRBD1. With 0 bases clipped from V and 8 bases from J, the junction kept 0 bases outside the gene matches. The CDR3 extends over 12 amino acids. CDR1 is KGHSH and CDR2 is LQKENI in the germline V gene. The CDR3 DNA sequence: TGTGCCAGCTCACCACCGACAGGGGAAGCTTTCTTT. This translates into CASSPPTGEAFF.

The chain couples TRBV24-1 to TRBJ2-1; D unclear. CDR3 size: 17 residues. Germline CDR1 is KGHDR and CDR2 is SFDVKD. Trimming removed 3 bases at V and 3 bases at J, with 17 bases between. This CDR3 is CATSDPSLEAGYNEQFF. CDR3 nucleotide sequence: TGTGCCACCAGTGATCCCTCGTTAGAAGCAGGCTACAATGAGCAGTTCTTC.

The table lists this clone with a count of one. This chain connects TRBV7-6 to TRBJ2-2, with 12 bases lining up with TRBD2. The ends lost 5 bases at V and 6 bases at J; junction bases unmatched: 13. The V gene's germline CDR1 is SGHVS and CDR2 FNYEAQ. The CDR3 is made up of 18 amino acids. CDR3 coding DNA: TGTGCCAGCAGCCTAGAAGGGGAACTAGCGGGAGGATCCGGGGAGCTGTTTTTT. This gives the protein CASSLEGELAGGSGELFF. Full variable domain (missing parts from reference TRBV7-6 and TRBJ2-2): GAGVSQSPRYKVTKRGQDVALRCDPISGHVSLYWYRQALGQGPEFLTYFNYEAQQDKSGLPNDRFSAERPEGSISTLTIQRTEQRDSAMYRCASSLEGELAGGSGELFFGEGSRLTVL.

The chain couples TRBV6-1 to TRBJ1-6; no definite D call. CDR1 is MNHNS and CDR2 is SASEGT in the germline V gene. Trimming cost V 5 bases and J 5 bases, with 10 bases left between them. The CDR3 is made up of 14 amino acids. CDR3 in DNA: TGTGCCAGCAGTTATCGATCAGATAATTCACCCCTCCACTTT. It yields the protein CASSYRSDNSPLHF.

The chain joins TRBV21-1 to TRBJ2-2; TRBD2 is the table's D call, not checked against the DNA. TRBV21-1 is shown as a pseudogene. The CDR3 spans 16 residues. CDR3 protein: CASSKKTGLTTGELFF. The DNA for the CDR3 is TGTGCCAGCAGCAAAAAGACTGGACTAACTACCGGGGAGCTGTTTTTT.

V is TRBV5-1 and J is TRBJ2-1, with TRBD2 matching 10 bases. Trimming took 4 bases from V and 5 from J; bases not matched to a gene: 6. CDR3 size: 15 residues. Germline CDR1 reads SGHRS; CDR2 reads YFSETQ. CDR3 amino acids: CASSGGSGGNNEQFF. The CDR3 DNA is TGCGCCAGCAGCGGTGGTAGCGGGGGGAACAATGAGCAGTTCTTC.

The genes are TRBV4-2 and TRBJ1-1, with 8 bases lining up with TRBD1. This CDR3 has 13 amino acids. Germline V gene data show CDR1 as LGHNA and CDR2 as YNFKEQ. J was trimmed by 7 bases and V by 1 base; bases with no gene match: 2. The CDR3 spells CASSQVRGREAFF. In nucleotides, the CDR3 is TGTGCCAGCAGCCAAGTCAGGGGGCGTGAAGCTTTCTTT.

The chain couples TRBV24-1 to TRBJ2-5, with 8 positions matching TRBD1. Germline trimming cut 10 bases from V and 3 bases from J; bases unmatched to any gene: 12. This CDR3 has 15 amino acids. Per the germline V gene, CDR1 is KGHDR and CDR2 is SFDVKD. In nucleotides, the CDR3 is TGTGCCACTTCAGGCCGACCAGGGGGCAAAGAGACCCAGTACTTC. Translated: CATSGRPGGKETQYF.

The chain joins TRBV6-5 to TRBJ2-6, with 7 bases matching TRBD2. The germline CDR1 and CDR2 sequences are MNHEY and SVGAGI. This CDR3 is built from 15 residues. Trimming cost V 8 bases and J 0 bases; bases outside gene matches: 4. As DNA, the CDR3 is TGTGCCAGCCGATGGGAGGGCTCTGGGGCCAACGTCCTGACTTTC. Encoded protein: CASRWEGSGANVLTF.

This clone was seen just once. The genes are TRBV5-1 and TRBJ2-5; 9 nucleotides line up with TRBD2. Germline CDR1 and CDR2: SGHRS and YFSETQ. Trimming took 4 bases from V and 1 from J; bases not matched to a gene: 8. The CDR3 is 16 amino acids. CDR3: CASSPRASGTQETQYF. The CDR3 bases are TGCGCCAGCAGCCCTCGGGCTAGCGGGACCCAAGAGACCCAGTACTTC.

This chain links TRBV7-3 with TRBJ2-7, with D perhaps matching TRBD2 (6 bases). Germline CDR1 and CDR2: SGHTA and FQGTGA. This CDR3 has 14 residues. V was pared by 5 bases and J by 3 bases, with 14 bases between. The CDR3 loop reads CASSPQEGNYEQYF. CDR3 DNA: TGTGCCAGCAGCCCACAGGAGGGAAACTACGAGCAGTACTTC.

This chain connects TRBV3-1 (or the pseudogene TRBV3-2) to TRBJ1-1; D not certain. The V gene's germline CDR1 is LGHDT and CDR2 YNNKEL (reference sequence). Between the trimmed V and J ends, which lost 1 base and 0 bases, there was a span of 9 bases. The CDR3 is 15 amino acids. In DNA form, the CDR3 reads TGTGCCAGCAGCCAAGGAACTTATATGAACACTGAAGCTTTCTTT. It is translated as CASSQGTYMNTEAFF.

This clone was counted once. The DNA of the CDR3 is TGTGCCAGTGCCTCCCTCTTGACTAAGGGTAGTGGTGAAAAACTGTTTTTT. This gives the protein CASASLLTKGSGEKLFF. The chain has TRBV2 and TRBJ1-4; the D is unclear. With 9 bases removed from V and 7 bases from J, the gap between germline ends came to 27 bases. The CDR3 runs to 17 residues. CDR1 and CDR2 from the germline V gene are SNHLY and FYNNEI.

The chain has TRBV7-9 and TRBJ1-5, with D uncertain. With 6 bases removed from V and 4 bases from J, the gap between germline ends came to 10 bases. Per germline, CDR1 SEHNR and CDR2 FQNEAQ (reference sequence). CDR3 length: 13 amino acids. DNA of the CDR3: TGTGCCAGCAGTCTCAGGTCGAATCAGCCCCAGCATTTT. The encoded protein is CASSLRSNQPQHF.

V is TRBV3-1 (or the pseudogene TRBV3-2) and J is TRBJ2-3; D possibly corresponds to TRBD1 (5 bases). CDR3 length: 13 residues. CDR1 LGHDT and CDR2 YNNKEL come from the germline V gene (reference sequence). Trimming removed 5 bases at V and 5 bases at J, with 11 bases between. The chain's CDR3 is CASSYEGEDTQYF. The CDR3 coding sequence is TGTGCCAGCAGCTACGAAGGGGAAGATACGCAGTATTTT.